This TCR beta chain derives from a study of blood T cell repertoires in COVID-19 (TCRdb year 2020). At the level of the whole study: Collaborator samples came from the United States, Italy and Spain and covered acute and convalescent phases of COVID-19. The material from the prospective study consisted of cDNA or gDNA derived from T cells, B-cell-depleted T cells, or PBMCs. Deeply sampled blood TCRbeta repertoires from subjects exposed to, actively infected with, or recovered from COVID-19 were included in the dataset. The repertoires were made available in a free public database intended to serve as a resource for research on the immune response to SARS-CoV-2. The samples were drawn from two sources: the first 160 participants of the ongoing ImmuneRACE study, and 1,200 or so subjects contributed by 6 global collaborators. A de-identified subject ID, COVID-19 status, age in years and sex were almost always included in the sample metadata. Where HLA class I and class II types were available, the types were taken from metadata supplied by the sample provider, not from assay-based typing.

Study-wide conclusions, independent of this receptor: Clinical and demographic metadata were provided uncurated, with the amount varying by source and participant.

The immunoSEQ Assay, a bias-controlled multiplex PCR, was used to amplify TCRbeta CDR3 regions from genomic DNA. Concerning the study's data processing: Within the assay, amplification of reference gene primers was used to estimate how many nucleated cells each sample contained. Sequence reads were collapsed and filtered to measure the absolute abundance of every unique TCRbeta CDR3 rearrangement. Productive Simpson clonality was computed per sample as the square root of Simpson's diversity index over productive rearrangements. The source is immuneACCESS, and TCRdb retained only in-frame sequences with V and J called. Part of the clones is not carried over; for the studies checked, unresolved V genes explain less than half of this, and the remainder is unexplained. D and trimming come from the DNA, and the V and J calls and clone size come from that table. The sample table shows tens of thousands of clones, and 91% are seen once. Together, the top ten hold 7.4% of the sample.

Note on this clone: Its cognate antigen has yet to be identified. Base qualities are not provided; no much larger clone lies one nucleotide away.

From the germline V gene (reference sequence), CDR1 is DFQATT and CDR2 is SNEGSKA. The CDR3 goes from the cysteine to the phenylalanine over 14 residues. Only CDR3 DNA remains: 42 bases, in frame from the first base. The V end loses 3 bases and the J end loses 6 bases, and a stretch of 15 bases separates them. Whole blood was collected in K2EDTA tubes by collaborating institutions according to the institutions' own protocols. Collaborator samples were shipped for TCRbeta analysis as frozen whole blood, isolated PBMCs, or DNA extracted from either sample type. Material for sequencing was peripheral blood. The sequence links TRBV20-1 to TRBJ2-1; possibly the D gene is TRBD1, per 5 matching bases. The sequence was collected from a man aged 65-85 years with active COVID-19. The DNA sequence is given as TGCAGTGCTAGTCCCTTTAATAGGGGCAATGAGCAGTTCTTC. This codes for CSASPFNRGNEQFF.